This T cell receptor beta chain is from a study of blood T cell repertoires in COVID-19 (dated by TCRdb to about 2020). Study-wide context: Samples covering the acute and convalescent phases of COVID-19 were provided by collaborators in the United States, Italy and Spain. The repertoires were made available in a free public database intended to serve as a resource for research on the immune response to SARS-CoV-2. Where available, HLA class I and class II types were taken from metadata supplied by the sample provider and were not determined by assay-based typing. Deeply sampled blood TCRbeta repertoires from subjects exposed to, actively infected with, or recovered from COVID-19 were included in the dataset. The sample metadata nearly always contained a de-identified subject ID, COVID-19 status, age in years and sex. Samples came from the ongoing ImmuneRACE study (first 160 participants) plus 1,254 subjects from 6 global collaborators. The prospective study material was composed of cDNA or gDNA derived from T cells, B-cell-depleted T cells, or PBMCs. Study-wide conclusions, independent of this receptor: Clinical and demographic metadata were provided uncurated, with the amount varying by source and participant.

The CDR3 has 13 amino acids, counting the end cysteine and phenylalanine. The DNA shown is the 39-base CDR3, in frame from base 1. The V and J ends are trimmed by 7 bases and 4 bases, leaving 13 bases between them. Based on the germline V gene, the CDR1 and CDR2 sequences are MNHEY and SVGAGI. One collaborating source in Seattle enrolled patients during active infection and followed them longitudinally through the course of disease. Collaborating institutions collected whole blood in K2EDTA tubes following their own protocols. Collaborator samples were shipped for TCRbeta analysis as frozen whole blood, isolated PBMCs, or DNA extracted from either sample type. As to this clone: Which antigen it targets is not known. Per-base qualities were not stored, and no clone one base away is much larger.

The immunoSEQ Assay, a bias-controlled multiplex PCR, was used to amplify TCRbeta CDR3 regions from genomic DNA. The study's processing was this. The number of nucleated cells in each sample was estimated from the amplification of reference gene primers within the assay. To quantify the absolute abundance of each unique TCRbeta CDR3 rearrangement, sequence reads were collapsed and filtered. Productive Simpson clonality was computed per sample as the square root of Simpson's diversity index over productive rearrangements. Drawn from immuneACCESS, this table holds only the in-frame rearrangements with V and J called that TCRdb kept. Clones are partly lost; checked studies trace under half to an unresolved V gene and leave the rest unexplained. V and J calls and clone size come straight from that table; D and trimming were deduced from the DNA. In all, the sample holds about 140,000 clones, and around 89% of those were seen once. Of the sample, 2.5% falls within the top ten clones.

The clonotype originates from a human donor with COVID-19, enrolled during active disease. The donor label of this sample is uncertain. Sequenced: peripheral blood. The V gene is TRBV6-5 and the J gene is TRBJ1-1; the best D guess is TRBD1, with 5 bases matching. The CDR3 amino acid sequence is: CASTMSGGTEAFF. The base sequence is TGTGCCAGCACGATGTCCGGGGGCACTGAAGCTTTCTTT.